This T cell receptor beta chain was observed in a study of cytomegalovirus exposure and HLA in healthy donors. V was cut by 0 bases and J by 7 bases, with 19 bases left in between. CDR3 size: 17 residues. Germline CDR1 MNHNS, CDR2 SASEGT. Both 60 Vbeta primers and 13 Jbeta primers went into the PCR. This table comes from immunoSEQ multiplex PCR, and its TCRdb copy is limited to in-frame clones, with some not included. The specimen's table records about 120,000 clones. The study, taken as a whole, reports: Most of the TCR beta V segments (in an earlier analysis) were productive either about 87% or about 30% of the time.

On this clone: Its target is unknown.

The V gene is TRBV6-1, the J gene TRBJ2-1, with a possible D match to TRBD1 (7 bases). The TCR originated in a woman in her thirties or forties in good health and CMV-seropositive. The sample taken for sequencing was PBMCs. CDR3 amino acids: CASSEAGQGGLWNEQFF. CDR3 sequence (DNA): TGTGCCAGCAGTGAAGCTGGCCAGGGGGGTTTGTGGAATGAGCAGTTCTTC.